This TCR beta chain was recovered during a study of T cell responses to AZD1222 COVID-19 vaccine. A note on this clone: Its matching antigen is unknown.

Findings of the study overall: Clonal diversity may have been underestimated in mostly white British donors. Spike-specific TCR depth and breadth grew after two AZD1222 doses.

With 5 bases clipped from V and 4 bases from J, the junction kept 11 bases outside the gene matches. Germline CDR1 and CDR2: MDHEN and SYDVKM. The CDR3 covers 17 residues. Only in-frame clones appear in the TCRdb table, and some are missing; sequencing was by immunoSEQ multiplex PCR. Of about 150,000 clones in the sample, approximately 90% were seen once. This TCR derives from an adult in good health. The rearrangement uses TRBV28 and TRBJ2-2; TRBD2 agrees at 9 bases. Sequencing was performed on peripheral blood, taken on day 0 of AZD1222 vaccination. CDR3 bases: TGTGCCAGCAGTACCCCATTAGCGGGAGTCGTCACCGGGGAGCTGTTTTTT. Its translation: CASSTPLAGVVTGELFF.